This TCR beta chain is drawn from a study of a mutant IDH1 vaccine in newly diagnosed glioma. Study-wide context: Patients were given eight vaccinations, scheduled in weeks 1, 3, 5, 7, 11, 15, 19 and 23. Vaccine administration was initiated 4-6 weeks following radiotherapy alone, or with temozolomide cycles.

Measured with immunoSEQ multiplex PCR; TCRdb has only the in-frame clones, and not every one. The table records fewer than 65,000 clones, approximately 81% of them present only once. This clone was detected once. Its cognate antigen is unknown. Time point given: week 5, during vaccination. One vaccine dose held 300 ug of mutant IDH1 20-mer peptide and came with topical imiquimod. V shed 6 bases and J shed 0 bases, with 15 bases lying between them. The CDR3 has 16 residues. CDR1 is SNHLY and CDR2 is FYNNEI in the germline V gene. The input for sequencing was PBMCs, taken from a glioma patient whose treatment included an IDH1 peptide vaccine. This chain uses TRBV2 with TRBJ2-4, with D possibly TRBD1 on 5 matching bases. The origin of this receptor is a man aged 30 to 45 with glioma. The CDR3 nucleotides read TGTGCCAGCAGCCTTGACAGAGGCCTAGCCAAAAACATTCAGTACTTC. As protein: CASSLDRGLAKNIQYF.